These 3 T cell receptor beta chains were all obtained from the same sample, sequenced in a study of blood T cell repertoires in COVID-19. TCRdb keeps only in-frame clones here, not all; method: immunoSEQ multiplex PCR. The table shows 150,000 to 200,000 clones, with 86% occurring only once. Sample: peripheral blood. All receptors come from a woman between 70 and 85 years old with acute or convalescent COVID-19.

The V and J genes are TRBV7-2 and TRBJ2-7; TRBD2 matches at 11 bases. Germline V gives CDR1 SGHTA, CDR2 FQGNSA. CDR3 length equals 16 residues. Losses at the gene ends were 1 base for V and 2 bases for J; bases not matched to a gene: 4. The CDR3 sequence is CASSLEPSGGPYEQYF. The CDR3 DNA reads as TGTGCCAGCAGCTTAGAGCCTAGCGGGGGGCCCTACGAGCAGTACTTC.

This chain connects TRBV25-1 to TRBJ2-3; TRBD2 agrees at 15 bases. The germline gives CDR1 MGHDK, CDR2 SYGVNS. J lost 4 bases, V lost 7 bases, and 9 bases had no gene match. CDR3 length: 17 amino acids. CDR3 loop: CASTQPGLAGGPDTQYF. Written as DNA, the CDR3 is TGTGCCAGCACCCAACCGGGACTAGCGGGAGGTCCAGATACGCAGTATTTT.

The V and J genes are TRBV7-2 and TRBJ1-5; TRBD1 agrees at 8 bases. The CDR3 contains 14 residues. The germline CDR1 and CDR2 sequences are SGHTA and FQGNSA. The V segment lost 4 bases and the J segment 3 bases; nucleotides outside the gene matches: 2. CDR3 sequence reads: CASSWTGLNQPQHF. The CDR3 bases are TGTGCCAGCAGCTGGACAGGGCTCAATCAGCCCCAGCATTTT.